The 10 T cell receptor beta chains listed next were all sequenced from one sample in a study of T cell repertoires in cytomegalovirus infection. TCRdb re-derived calls from the reads in MiXCR, one entry per CDR3 protein. The profile shows more than 55,000 distinct CDR3 sequences, 20% to 25% of them singletons. For these TCRs, the target antigens are not known. Specimen: CD8+ T cells from cultured PBMCs, collected from culture after CMV antigen stimulation. Source of these receptors: a human donor in good health (CMV status not recorded). Some clones in this sample may be carry-over from other donors' samples.

This clonotype was recorded a few times. This chain uses TRBV11-2 with TRBJ1-5, with D unclear. V lost 0 bases to trimming and J lost 5 bases, with 5 bases between them. CDR1 and CDR2 (germline): SGHAT, FQNNGV. The CDR3 totals 13 residues. CDR3 nucleotide sequence: TGTGCCAGCAGCTTAGAAAATCATCAGCCCCAGCATTTT. It is translated as CASSLENHQPQHF. Based on the CDR3 plus reference TRBV11-2 and TRBJ1-5, the full variable domain is EAGVAQSPRYKIIEKRQSVAFWCNPISGHATLYWYQQILGQGPKLLIQFQNNGVVDDSQLPKDRFSAERLKGVDSTLKIQPAKLEDSAVYLCASSLENHQPQHFGDGTRLSIL.

On this clonotype: Mismatch with germline at one junction end may stem from a read error. This chain joins TRBV2 and TRBJ2-7, with D perhaps matching TRBD1 or TRBD2 (6 bases each). Germline CDR1 reads SNHLY; CDR2 reads FYNNEI. The CDR3 loop spans 16 amino acids. The CDR3 loop is CASSSSLGGGGYEKYF. CDR3 DNA sequence: TGTGCCAGCAGTTCTAGCTTGGGGGGCGGAGGCTACGAGAAGTACTTC.

The chain uses TRBV6-2 or TRBV6-3 and TRBJ2-1; D call uncertain. The germline V gene has CDR1 MNHEY and CDR2 SVGEGT. V was cut by 9 bases and J by 0 bases, with 9 bases left in between. This CDR3 comprises 13 residues. CDR3 sequence: CASTSSSYNEQFF. In DNA form, the CDR3 reads TGTGCCAGTACCTCGAGCTCCTACAATGAGCAGTTCTTC.

The chain employs TRBV27 and TRBJ1-5; D unresolved. The V end lost 5 bases, the J end lost 7 bases, and 9 bases lay between the germline ends. Germline CDR1 and CDR2: MNHEY and SMNVEV (reference sequence). The CDR3 is 12 residues long. CDR3 amino acids: CASSEGGQPQHF. DNA of the CDR3: TGTGCCAGCAGTGAAGGCGGGCAGCCCCAGCATTTT.

The chain combines TRBV6-2 or TRBV6-3 with TRBJ2-1; no clear D. This CDR3 region has 12 residues. The germline V gene has CDR1 MNHEY and CDR2 SVGEGT. V lost 2 bases and J 8 bases, leaving 7 bases between the germline ends. CDR3 bases: TGTGCCAGCAGTTACGTTAGGGATGAGCAGTTCTTC. Its translation is CASSYVRDEQFF.

The chain is built from TRBV12-5 and TRBJ1-1; D is unresolved. The CDR3 length is 14 residues. V was cut by 5 bases and J by 4 bases, with 14 bases left in between. The germline V gene encodes CDR1 LGHNT and CDR2 FRNRAP. The CDR3 nucleotides are TGTGCTAGTGGTGCGCAAGGGTGGGTCACTGAAGCTTTCTTT. Protein product: CASGAQGWVTEAFF.

The gene calls are TRBV12-3 or TRBV12-4 and TRBJ1-5; perhaps TRBD1 as D (5 bases). The CDR3 spans 12 residues. V lost 4 bases, J lost 4 bases, and 5 bases lay in between. The CDR3 protein is CASSWGNQPQHF. The CDR3, as DNA: TGTGCCAGCAGTTGGGGGAATCAGCCCCAGCATTTT.

This clonotype turned up a few times. The chain recombines TRBV7-9 with TRBJ2-1; no reliable D call. V was shortened by 4 bases and J by 10 bases, with 5 bases between the two germline ends. Per germline, CDR1 SEHNR and CDR2 FQNEAQ (reference sequence). CDR3 size: 10 residues. The CDR3 bases are TGTGCCAGCAGCTACGAGGAGCAGTTCTTC. This codes for CASSYEEQFF.

Details on this clonotype: The junction shows a germline mismatch at one end, possibly a read error. V usage is TRBV7-9 and J usage is TRBJ2-1; D ambiguous. The CDR3 is 13 residues long. The germline V gene has CDR1 SEHNR and CDR2 FQNEAQ (reference sequence). This chain's CDR3 is CASSFGSHNEQFF. CDR3 bases: TGTGCCAGCAGCTTTGGCTCCCACAATGAGCAGTTCTTC.

The V gene is TRBV11-2, the J gene TRBJ2-3, with TRBD1 as a possible D gene (5 bases). The length of the CDR3 is 14 residues. Trimming cost V 2 bases and J 4 bases, with 10 bases left between them. Germline loops: CDR1 SGHAT, CDR2 FQNNGV. The CDR3 DNA is TGTGCCAGCAGCTTACTCAGGGTACCAGATACGCAGTATTTT. As protein: CASSLLRVPDTQYF.